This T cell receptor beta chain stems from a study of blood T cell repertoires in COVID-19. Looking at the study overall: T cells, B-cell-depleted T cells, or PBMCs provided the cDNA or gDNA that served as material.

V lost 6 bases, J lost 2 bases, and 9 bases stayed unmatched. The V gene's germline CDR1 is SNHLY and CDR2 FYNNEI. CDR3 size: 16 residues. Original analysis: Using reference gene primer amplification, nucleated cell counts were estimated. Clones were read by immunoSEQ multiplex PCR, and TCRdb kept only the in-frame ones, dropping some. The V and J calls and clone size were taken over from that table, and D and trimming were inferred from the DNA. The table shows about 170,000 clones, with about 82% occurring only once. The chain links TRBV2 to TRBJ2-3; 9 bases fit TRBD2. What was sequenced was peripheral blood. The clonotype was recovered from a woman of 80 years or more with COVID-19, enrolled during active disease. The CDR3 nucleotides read TGTGCCAGCAGGGACCGCCTAGCGGGAAACACAGATACGCAGTATTTT. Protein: CASRDRLAGNTDTQYF.